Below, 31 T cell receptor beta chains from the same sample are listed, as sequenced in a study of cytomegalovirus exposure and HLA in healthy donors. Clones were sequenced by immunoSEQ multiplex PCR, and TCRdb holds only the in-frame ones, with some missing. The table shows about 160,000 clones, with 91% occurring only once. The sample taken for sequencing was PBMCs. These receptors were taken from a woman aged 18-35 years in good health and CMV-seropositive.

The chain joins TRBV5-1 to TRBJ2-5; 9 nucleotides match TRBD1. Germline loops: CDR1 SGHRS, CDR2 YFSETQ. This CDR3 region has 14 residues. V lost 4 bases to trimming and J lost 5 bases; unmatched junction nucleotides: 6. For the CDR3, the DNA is TGCGCCAGCAGCGTGACAGGGGGGCAGGAGACCCAGTACTTC. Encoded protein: CASSVTGGQETQYF. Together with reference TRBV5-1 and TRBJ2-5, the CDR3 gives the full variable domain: KAGVTQTPRYLIKTRGQQVTLSCSPISGHRSVSWYQQTPGQGLQFLFEYFSETQRNKGNFPGRFSGRQFSNSRSEMNVSTLELGDSALYLCASSVTGGQETQYFGPGTRLLVL.

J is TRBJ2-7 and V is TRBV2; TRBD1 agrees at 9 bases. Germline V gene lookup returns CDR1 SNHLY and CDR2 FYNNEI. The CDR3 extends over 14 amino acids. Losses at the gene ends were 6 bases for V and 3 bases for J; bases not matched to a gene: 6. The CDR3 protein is CASREDRGLYEQYF. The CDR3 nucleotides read TGTGCCAGCAGGGAGGACAGGGGACTCTACGAGCAGTACTTC. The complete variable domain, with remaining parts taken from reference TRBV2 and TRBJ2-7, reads EPEVTQTPSHQVTQMGQEVILRCVPISNHLYFYWYRQILGQKVEFLVSFYNNEISEKSEIFDDQFSVERPDGSNFTLKIRSTKLEDSAMYFCASREDRGLYEQYFGPGTRLTVT.

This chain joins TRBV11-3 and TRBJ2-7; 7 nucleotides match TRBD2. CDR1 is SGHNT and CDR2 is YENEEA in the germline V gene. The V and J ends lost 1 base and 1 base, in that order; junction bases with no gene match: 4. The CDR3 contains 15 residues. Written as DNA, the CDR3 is TGTGCCAGCAGCTTAGGTCCGGGGGGATCCTACGAGCAGTACTTC. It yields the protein CASSLGPGGSYEQYF.

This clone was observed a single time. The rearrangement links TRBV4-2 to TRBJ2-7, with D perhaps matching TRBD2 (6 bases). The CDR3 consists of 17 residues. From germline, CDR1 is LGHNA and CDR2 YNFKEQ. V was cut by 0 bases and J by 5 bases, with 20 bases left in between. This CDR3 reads CASSQEVLRDSGDEQYF. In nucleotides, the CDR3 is TGTGCCAGCAGCCAAGAAGTTTTACGGGACTCAGGAGACGAGCAGTACTTC.

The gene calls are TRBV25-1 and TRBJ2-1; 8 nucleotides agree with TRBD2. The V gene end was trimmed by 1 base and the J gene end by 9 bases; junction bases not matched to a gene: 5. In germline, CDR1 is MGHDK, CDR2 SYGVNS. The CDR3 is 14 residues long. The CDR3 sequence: CASSELGLAGEQFF. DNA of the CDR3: TGTGCCAGCAGTGAATTAGGGCTAGCGGGTGAGCAGTTCTTC.

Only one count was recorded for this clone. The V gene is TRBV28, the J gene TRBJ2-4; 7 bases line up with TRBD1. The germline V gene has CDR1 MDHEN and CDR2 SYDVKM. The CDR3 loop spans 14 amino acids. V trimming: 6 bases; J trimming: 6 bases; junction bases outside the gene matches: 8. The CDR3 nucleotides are TGTGCCAGCAGCTCTCCGGGACAGAGAAACATTCAGTACTTC. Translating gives CASSSPGQRNIQYF. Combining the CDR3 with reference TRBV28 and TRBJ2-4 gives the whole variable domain DVKVTQSSRYLVKRTGEKVFLECVQDMDHENMFWYRQDPGLGLRLIYFSYDVKMKEKGDIPEGYSVSREKKERFSLILESASTNQTSMYLCASSSPGQRNIQYFGAGTRLSVL.

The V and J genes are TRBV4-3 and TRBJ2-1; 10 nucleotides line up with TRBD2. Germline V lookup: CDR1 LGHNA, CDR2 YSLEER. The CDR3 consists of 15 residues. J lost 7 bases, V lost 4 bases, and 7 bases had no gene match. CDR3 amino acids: CASSPRTSGRNEQFF. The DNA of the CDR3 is TGCGCCAGCAGCCCCCGGACTAGCGGTCGTAATGAGCAGTTCTTC.

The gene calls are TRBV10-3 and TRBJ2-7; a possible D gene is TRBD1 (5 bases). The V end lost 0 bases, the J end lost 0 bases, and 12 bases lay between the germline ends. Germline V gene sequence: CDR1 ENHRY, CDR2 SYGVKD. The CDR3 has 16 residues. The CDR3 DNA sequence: TGTGCCATCAGTGAGTCGAAGGGGAACCCCTCCTACGAGCAGTACTTC. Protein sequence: CAISESKGNPSYEQYF.

The CDR3 region is CASSWGGTQYF. CDR3 nucleotides: TGTGCCAGCAGTTGGGGAGGTACGCAGTATTTT. This rearrangement joins TRBV28 to TRBJ2-3, with D perhaps matching TRBD2 (6 bases). This CDR3 comprises 11 residues. V was trimmed by 4 bases and J by 8 bases, leaving 7 bases between them. CDR1 is MDHEN, CDR2 SYDVKM, per germline.

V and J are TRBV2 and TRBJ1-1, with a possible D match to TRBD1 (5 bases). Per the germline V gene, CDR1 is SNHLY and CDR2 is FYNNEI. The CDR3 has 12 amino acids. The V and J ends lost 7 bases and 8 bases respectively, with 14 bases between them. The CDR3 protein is CASMWGGREAFF. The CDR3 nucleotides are TGTGCCAGCATGTGGGGGGGGAGGGAAGCTTTCTTT.

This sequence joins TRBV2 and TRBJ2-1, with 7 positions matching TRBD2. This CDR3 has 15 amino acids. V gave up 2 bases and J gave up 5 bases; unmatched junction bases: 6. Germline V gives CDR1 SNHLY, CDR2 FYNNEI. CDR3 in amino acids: CASSESIAGDNEQFF. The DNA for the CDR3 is TGTGCCAGCAGTGAATCGATAGCGGGCGACAATGAGCAGTTCTTC.

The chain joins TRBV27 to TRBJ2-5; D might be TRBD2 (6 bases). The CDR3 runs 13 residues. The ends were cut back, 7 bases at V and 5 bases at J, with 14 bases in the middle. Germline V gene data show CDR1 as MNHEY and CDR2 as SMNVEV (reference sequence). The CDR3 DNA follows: TGTGCCAGCAAGACTCGTGGGGGGGAGACCCAGTACTTC. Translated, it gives CASKTRGGETQYF.

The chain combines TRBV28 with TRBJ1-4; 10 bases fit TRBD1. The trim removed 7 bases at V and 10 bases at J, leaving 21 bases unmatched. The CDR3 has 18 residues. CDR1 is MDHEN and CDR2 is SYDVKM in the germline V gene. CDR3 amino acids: CASTQGYPGTGEWGKLFF. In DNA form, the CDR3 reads TGTGCCAGCACCCAGGGTTACCCAGGGACAGGGGAATGGGGAAAACTGTTTTTT.

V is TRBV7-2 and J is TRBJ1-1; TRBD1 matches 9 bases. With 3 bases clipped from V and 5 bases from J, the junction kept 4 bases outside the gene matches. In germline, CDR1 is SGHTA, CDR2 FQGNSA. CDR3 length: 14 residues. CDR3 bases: TGTGCCAGCAGCTTCGTAGGGACAGGGACTGAAGCTTTCTTT. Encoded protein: CASSFVGTGTEAFF.

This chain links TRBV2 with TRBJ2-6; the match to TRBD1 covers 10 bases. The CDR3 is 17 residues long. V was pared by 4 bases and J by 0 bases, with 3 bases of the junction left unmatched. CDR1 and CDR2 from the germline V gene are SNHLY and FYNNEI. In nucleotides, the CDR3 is TGTGCCAGCAGTGGACAGGGGGCGACCTCTGGGGCCAACGTCCTGACTTTC. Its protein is CASSGQGATSGANVLTF.

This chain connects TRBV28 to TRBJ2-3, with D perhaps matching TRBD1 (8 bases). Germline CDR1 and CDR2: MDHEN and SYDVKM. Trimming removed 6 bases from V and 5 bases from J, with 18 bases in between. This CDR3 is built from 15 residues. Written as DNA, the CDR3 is TGTGCCAGCAGCCCGGGGGGACAGGAGGGAGATACGCAGTATTTT. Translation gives CASSPGGQEGDTQYF.

CDR3 nucleotide sequence: TGTGCCAGCACCCACAGGTCCGCCGCCCACGAGCAGTACTTC. Protein: CASTHRSAAHEQYF. The V call is TRBV7-9, the J call TRBJ2-7; weak D call: TRBD1 (5 bases). This CDR3 region has 14 residues. From germline, CDR1 is SEHNR and CDR2 FQNEAQ (reference sequence). With 7 bases removed from V and 5 bases from J, the gap between germline ends came to 18 bases. Filled out from reference TRBV7-9 and TRBJ2-7, the complete variable domain reads DTGVSQNPRHKITKRGQNVTFRCDPISEHNRLYWYRQTLGQGPEFLTYFQNEAQLEKSRLLSDRFSAERPKGSFSTLEIQRTEQGDSAMYLCASTHRSAAHEQYFGPGTRLTVT.

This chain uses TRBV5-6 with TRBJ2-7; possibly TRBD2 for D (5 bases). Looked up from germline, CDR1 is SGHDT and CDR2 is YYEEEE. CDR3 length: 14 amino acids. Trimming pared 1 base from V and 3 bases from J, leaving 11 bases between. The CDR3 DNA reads TGTGCCAGCAGCTTGCTCCCGGGGAACTACGAGCAGTACTTC. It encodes CASSLLPGNYEQYF. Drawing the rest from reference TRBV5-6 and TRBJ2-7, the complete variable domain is DAGVTQSPTHLIKTRGQQVTLRCSPKSGHDTVSWYQQALGQGPQFIFQYYEEEERQRGNFPDRFSGHQFPNYSSELNVNALLLGDSALYLCASSLLPGNYEQYFGPGTRLTVT.

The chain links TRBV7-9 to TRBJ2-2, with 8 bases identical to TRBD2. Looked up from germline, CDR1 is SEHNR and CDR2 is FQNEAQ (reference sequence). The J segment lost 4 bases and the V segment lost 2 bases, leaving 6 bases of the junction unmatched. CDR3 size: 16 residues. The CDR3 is CASSLTGREGTGELFF. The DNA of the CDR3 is TGTGCCAGCAGCTTAACCGGGAGGGAGGGCACCGGGGAGCTGTTTTTT.

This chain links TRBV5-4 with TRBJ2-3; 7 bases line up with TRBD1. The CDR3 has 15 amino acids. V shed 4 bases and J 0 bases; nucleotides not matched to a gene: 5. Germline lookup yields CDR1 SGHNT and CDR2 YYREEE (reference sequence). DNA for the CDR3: TGTGCCAGCAGCCCCCGGGACAGTAGCACAGATACGCAGTATTTT. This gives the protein CASSPRDSSTDTQYF. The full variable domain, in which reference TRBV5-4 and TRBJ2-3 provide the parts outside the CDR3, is ETGVTQSPTHLIKTRGQQVTLRCSSQSGHNTVSWYQQALGQGPQFIFQYYREEENGRGNFPPRFSGLQFPNYSSELNVNALELDDSALYLCASSPRDSSTDTQYFGPGTRLTVL.

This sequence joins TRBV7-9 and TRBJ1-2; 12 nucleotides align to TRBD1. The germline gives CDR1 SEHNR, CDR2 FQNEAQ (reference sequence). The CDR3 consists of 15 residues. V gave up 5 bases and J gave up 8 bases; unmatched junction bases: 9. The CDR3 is CASSRGQGAHLGYTF. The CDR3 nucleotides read TGTGCCAGCAGCAGGGGACAGGGGGCTCATCTAGGCTACACCTTC.

For the CDR3, the DNA is TGTGCCAGCAGTGACCGGACTAGCGGGGACACAGATACGCAGTATTTT. This gives the protein CASSDRTSGDTDTQYF. The rearrangement joins TRBV6-4 to TRBJ2-3; 12 bases are shared with TRBD2. From germline, CDR1 is MRHNA and CDR2 SNTAGT. The CDR3 totals 16 residues. Germline trimming cut 2 bases from V and 2 bases from J; bases unmatched to any gene: 2.

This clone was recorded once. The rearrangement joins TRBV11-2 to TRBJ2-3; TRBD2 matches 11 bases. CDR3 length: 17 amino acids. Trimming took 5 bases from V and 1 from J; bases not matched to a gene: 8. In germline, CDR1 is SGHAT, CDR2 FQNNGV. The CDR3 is CASSQPTSGARTDTQYF. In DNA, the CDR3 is TGTGCCAGCAGCCAACCGACTAGCGGGGCCCGCACAGATACGCAGTATTTT.

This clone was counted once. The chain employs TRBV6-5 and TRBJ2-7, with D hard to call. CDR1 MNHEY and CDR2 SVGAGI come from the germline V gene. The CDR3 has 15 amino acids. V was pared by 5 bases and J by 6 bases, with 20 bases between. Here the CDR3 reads CASSPSGLWLGEQYF. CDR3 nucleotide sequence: TGTGCCAGCAGTCCATCTGGCCTGTGGCTAGGCGAGCAGTACTTC.

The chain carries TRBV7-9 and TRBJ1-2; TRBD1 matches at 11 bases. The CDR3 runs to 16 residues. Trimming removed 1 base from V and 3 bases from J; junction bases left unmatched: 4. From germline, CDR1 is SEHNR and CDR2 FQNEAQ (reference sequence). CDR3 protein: CASSLGGQGAYYGYTF. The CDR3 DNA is TGTGCCAGCAGCTTAGGAGGACAGGGGGCGTACTATGGCTACACCTTC.

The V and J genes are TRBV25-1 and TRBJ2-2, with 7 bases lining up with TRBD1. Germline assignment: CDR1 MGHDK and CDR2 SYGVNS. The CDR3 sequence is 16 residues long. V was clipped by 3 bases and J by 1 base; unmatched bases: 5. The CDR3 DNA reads TGTGCCAGCAGTGATGACAGGGTTCGGAACACCGGGGAGCTGTTTTTT. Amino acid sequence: CASSDDRVRNTGELFF.

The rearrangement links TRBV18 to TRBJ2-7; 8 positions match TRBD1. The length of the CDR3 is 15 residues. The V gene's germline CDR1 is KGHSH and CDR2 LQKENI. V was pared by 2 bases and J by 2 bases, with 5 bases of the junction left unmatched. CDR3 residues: CASSPWDRTTYEQYF. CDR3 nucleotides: TGTGCCAGCTCACCATGGGACAGGACTACCTACGAGCAGTACTTC.

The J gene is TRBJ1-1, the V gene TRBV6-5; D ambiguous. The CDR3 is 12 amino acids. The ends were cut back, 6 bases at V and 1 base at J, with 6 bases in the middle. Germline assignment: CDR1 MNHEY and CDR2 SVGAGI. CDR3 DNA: TGTGCCAGCAGAACTCCGAACACTGAAGCTTTCTTT. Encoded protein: CASRTPNTEAFF.

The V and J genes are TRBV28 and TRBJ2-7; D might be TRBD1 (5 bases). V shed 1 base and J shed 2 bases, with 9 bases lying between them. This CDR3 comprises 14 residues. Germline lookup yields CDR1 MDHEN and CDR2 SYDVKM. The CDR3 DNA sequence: TGTGCCAGCAGTTTATCTCCAGGGACCTACGAGCAGTACTTC. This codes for CASSLSPGTYEQYF. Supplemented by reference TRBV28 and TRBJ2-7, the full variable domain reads DVKVTQSSRYLVKRTGEKVFLECVQDMDHENMFWYRQDPGLGLRLIYFSYDVKMKEKGDIPEGYSVSREKKERFSLILESASTNQTSMYLCASSLSPGTYEQYFGPGTRLTVT.

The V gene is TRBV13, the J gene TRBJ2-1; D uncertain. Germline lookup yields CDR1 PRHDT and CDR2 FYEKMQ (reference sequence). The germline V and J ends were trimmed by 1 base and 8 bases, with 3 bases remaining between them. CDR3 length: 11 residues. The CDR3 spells CASSLADEQFF. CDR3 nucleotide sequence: TGTGCCAGCAGCTTAGCAGATGAGCAGTTCTTC.

Here the CDR3 reads CASSLVRWEGEKLFF. In nucleotides, the CDR3 is TGTGCCAGCAGCTTAGTTCGGTGGGAGGGTGAAAAACTGTTTTTT. The chain combines TRBV7-2 with TRBJ1-4; D ambiguous. The CDR3 is 15 residues long. The V gene's germline CDR1 is SGHTA and CDR2 FQGNSA. The V end lost 1 base, the J end lost 7 bases, and 13 bases lay between the germline ends.